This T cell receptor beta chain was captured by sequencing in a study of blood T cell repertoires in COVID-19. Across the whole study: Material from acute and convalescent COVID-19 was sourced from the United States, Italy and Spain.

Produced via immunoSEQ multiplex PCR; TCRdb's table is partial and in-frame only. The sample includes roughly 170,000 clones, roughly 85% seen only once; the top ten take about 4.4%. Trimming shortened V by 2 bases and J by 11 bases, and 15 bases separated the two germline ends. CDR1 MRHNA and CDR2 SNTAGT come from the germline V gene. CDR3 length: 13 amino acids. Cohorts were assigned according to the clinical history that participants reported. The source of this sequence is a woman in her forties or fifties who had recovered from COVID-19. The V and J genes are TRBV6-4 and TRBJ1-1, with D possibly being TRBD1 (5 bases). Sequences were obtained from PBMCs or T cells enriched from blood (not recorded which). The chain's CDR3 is CASSDRGGDVAFF. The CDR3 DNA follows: TGTGCCAGCAGTGACCGCGGGGGGGACGTGGCTTTCTTT.